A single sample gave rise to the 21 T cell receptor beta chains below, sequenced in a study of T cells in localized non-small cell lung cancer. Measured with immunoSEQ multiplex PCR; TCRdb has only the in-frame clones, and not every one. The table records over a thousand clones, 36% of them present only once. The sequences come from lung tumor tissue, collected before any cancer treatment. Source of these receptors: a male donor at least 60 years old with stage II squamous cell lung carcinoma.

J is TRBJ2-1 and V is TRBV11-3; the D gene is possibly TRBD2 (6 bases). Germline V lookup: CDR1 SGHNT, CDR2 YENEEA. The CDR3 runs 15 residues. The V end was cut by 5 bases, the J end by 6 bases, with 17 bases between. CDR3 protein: CASSRESIRANEQFF. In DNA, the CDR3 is TGTGCCAGCAGCCGGGAGTCGATTAGGGCCAATGAGCAGTTCTTC.

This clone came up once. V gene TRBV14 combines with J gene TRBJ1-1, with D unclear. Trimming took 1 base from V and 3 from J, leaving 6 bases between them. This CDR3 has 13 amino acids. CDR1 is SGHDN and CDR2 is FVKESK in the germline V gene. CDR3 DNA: TGTGCCAGCAGCCAAGGAAGGGACACTGAAGCTTTCTTT. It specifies CASSQGRDTEAFF. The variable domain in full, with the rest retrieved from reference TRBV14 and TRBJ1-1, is EAGVTQFPSHSVIEKGQTVTLRCDPISGHDNLYWYRRVMGKEIKFLLHFVKESKQDESGMPNNRFLAERTGGTYSTLKVQPAELEDSGVYFCASSQGRDTEAFFGQGTRLTVV.

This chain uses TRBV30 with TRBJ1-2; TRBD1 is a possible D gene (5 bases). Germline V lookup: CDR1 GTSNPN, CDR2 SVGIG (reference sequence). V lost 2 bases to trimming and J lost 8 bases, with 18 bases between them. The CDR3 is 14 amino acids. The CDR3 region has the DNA TGTGCCTGGAGTCCTTCCTGGGGGAGTAACGGCTACACCTTC. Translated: CAWSPSWGSNGYTF.

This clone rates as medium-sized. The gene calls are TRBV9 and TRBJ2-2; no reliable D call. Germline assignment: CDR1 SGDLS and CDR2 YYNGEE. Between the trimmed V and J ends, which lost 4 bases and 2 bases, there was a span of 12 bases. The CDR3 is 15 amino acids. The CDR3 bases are TGTGCCAGCAGCCCCGCGGTAGGCAACACCGGGGAGCTGTTTTTT. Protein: CASSPAVGNTGELFF.

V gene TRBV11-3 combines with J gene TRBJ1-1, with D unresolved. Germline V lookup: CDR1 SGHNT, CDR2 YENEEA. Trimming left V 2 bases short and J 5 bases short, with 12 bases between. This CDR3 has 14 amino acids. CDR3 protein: CASSLTGVWTEAFF. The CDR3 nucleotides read TGTGCCAGCAGCTTAACGGGAGTGTGGACTGAAGCTTTCTTT.

CDR3: CASSTARDGGYTF. Here the CDR3 DNA reads TGTGCCAGTAGTACCGCCCGGGACGGGGGCTACACCTTC. This rearrangement joins TRBV19 to TRBJ1-2, with D perhaps matching TRBD1 (5 bases). This CDR3 contains 13 residues. V was clipped by 4 bases and J by 8 bases, with 14 bases between them. Germline-derived CDR1 and CDR2 are LNHDA and SQIVND (reference sequence). The full variable domain, completed using reference TRBV19 and TRBJ1-2, is DGGITQSPKYLFRKEGQNVTLSCEQNLNHDAMYWYRQDPGQGLRLIYYSQIVNDFQKGDIAEGYSVSREKKESFPLTVTSAQKNPTAFYLCASSTARDGGYTFGSGTRLTVV.

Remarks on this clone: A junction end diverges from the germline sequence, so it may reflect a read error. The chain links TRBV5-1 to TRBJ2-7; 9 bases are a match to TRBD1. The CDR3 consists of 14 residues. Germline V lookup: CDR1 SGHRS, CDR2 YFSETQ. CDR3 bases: TGCGCCAACAGCTTGGGGGGACAGGGTTACGAGCAGTACTTC. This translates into CANSLGGQGYEQYF. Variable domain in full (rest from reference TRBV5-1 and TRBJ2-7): KAGVTQTPRYLIKTRGQQVTLSCSPISGHRSVSWYQQTPGQGLQFLFEYFSETQRNKGNFPGRFSGRQFSNSRSEMNVSTLELGDSALYLCANSLGGQGYEQYFGPGTRLTVT.

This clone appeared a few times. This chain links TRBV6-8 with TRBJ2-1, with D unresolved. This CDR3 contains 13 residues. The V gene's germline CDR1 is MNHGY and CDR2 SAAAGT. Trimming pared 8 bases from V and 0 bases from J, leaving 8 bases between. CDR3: CASRSGSYNEQFF. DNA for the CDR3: TGTGCCAGCCGGAGTGGCTCCTACAATGAGCAGTTCTTC.

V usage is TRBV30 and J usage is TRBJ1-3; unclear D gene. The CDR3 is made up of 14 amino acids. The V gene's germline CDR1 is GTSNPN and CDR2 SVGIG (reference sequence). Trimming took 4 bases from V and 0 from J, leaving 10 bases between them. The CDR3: CAWMNIHSGNTIYF. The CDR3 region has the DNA TGTGCCTGGATGAACATTCACTCTGGAAACACCATATATTTT.

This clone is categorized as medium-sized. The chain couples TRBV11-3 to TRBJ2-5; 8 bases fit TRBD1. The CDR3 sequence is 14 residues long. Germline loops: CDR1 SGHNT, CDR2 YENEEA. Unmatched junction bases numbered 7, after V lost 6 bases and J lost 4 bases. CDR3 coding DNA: TGTGCCAGCAGATCAGGGGGCCAGGGAGAGACCCAGTACTTC. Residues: CASRSGGQGETQYF.

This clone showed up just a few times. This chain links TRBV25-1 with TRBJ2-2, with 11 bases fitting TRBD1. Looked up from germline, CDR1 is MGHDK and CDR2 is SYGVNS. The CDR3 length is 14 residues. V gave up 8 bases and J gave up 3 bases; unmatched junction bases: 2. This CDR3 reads CASAGQGDTGELFF. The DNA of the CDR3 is TGTGCCAGCGCGGGACAGGGGGACACCGGGGAGCTGTTTTTT.

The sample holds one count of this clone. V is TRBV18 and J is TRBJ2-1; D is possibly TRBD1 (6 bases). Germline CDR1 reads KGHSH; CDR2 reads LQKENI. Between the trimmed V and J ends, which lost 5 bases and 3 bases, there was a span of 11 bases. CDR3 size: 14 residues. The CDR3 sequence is CASSSTQGYNEQFF. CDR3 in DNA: TGTGCCAGCTCATCAACACAGGGCTACAATGAGCAGTTCTTC.

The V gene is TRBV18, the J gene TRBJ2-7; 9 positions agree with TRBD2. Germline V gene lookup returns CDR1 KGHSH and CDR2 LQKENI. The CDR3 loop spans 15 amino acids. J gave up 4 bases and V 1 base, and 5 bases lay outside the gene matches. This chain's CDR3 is CASSPRLADTYEQYF. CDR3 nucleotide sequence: TGTGCCAGCTCACCACGACTAGCGGATACATACGAGCAGTACTTC.

The CDR3 DNA is TGTGCCAGCAGTGAAGCAGAGTCGGGAGAAAAACTGTTTTTT. This sequence encodes CASSEAESGEKLFF. V is TRBV25-1 and J is TRBJ1-4, with unresolved D. The length of the CDR3 is 14 residues. Trimming removed 2 bases at V and 8 bases at J, with 12 bases between. In germline, CDR1 is MGHDK, CDR2 SYGVNS. The full variable domain, its missing parts supplied by reference TRBV25-1 and TRBJ1-4, is EADIYQTPRYLVIGTGKKITLECSQTMGHDKMYWYQQDPGMELHLIHYSYGVNSTEKGDLSSESTVSRIRTEHFPLTLESARPSHTSQYLCASSEAESGEKLFFGSGTQLSVL.

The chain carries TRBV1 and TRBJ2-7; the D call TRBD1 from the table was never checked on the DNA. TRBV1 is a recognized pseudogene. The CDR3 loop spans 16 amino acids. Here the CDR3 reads CASSPGNRDRDYEQYF. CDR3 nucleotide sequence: TGCGCCAGCAGCCCAGGAAACCGGGACAGGGACTACGAGCAGTACTTC.

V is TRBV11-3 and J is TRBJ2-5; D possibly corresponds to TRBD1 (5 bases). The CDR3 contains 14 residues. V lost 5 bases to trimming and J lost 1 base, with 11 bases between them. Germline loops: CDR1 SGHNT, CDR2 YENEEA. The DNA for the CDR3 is TGTGCCAGCAGCCTGCCAGGGTCCCAAGAGACCCAGTACTTC. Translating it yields CASSLPGSQETQYF.

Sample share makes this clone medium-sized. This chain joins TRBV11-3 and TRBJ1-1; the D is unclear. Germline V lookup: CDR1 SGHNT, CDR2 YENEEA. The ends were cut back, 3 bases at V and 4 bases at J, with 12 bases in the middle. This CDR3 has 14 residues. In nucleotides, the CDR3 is TGTGCCAGCAGCTTCGGCGCACAGACCACTGAAGCTTTCTTT. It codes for CASSFGAQTTEAFF.

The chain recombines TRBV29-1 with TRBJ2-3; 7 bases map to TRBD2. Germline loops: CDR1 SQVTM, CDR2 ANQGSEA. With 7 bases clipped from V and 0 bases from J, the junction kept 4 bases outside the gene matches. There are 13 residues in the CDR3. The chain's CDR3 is CSAGDYSTDTQYF. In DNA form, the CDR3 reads TGCAGCGCTGGGGACTACAGCACAGATACGCAGTATTTT.

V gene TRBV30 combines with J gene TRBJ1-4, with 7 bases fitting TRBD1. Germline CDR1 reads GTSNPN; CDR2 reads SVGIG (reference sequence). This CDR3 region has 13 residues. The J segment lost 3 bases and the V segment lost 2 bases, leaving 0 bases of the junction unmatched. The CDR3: CAWSTGANEKLFF. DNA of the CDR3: TGTGCCTGGAGTACAGGGGCTAATGAAAAACTGTTTTTT. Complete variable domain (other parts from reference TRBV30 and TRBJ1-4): SQTIHQWPATLVQPVGSPLSLECTVEGTSNPNLYWYRQAAGRGLQLLFYSVGIGQISSEVPQNLSASRPQDRQFILSSKKLLLSDSGFYLCAWSTGANEKLFFGSGTQLSVL.

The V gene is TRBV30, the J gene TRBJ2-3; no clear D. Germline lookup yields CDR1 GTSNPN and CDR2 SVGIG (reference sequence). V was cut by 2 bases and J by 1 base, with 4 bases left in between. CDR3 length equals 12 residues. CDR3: CAWSLGTDTQYF. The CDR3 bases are TGTGCCTGGAGTTTAGGCACAGATACGCAGTATTTT.

DNA for the CDR3: TGTGCCAGCTCCGAACGGGACGGAGGAAACACCATATATTTT. Protein sequence: CASSERDGGNTIYF. V and J are TRBV18 and TRBJ1-3; the D gene is possibly TRBD1 (5 bases). CDR3 length: 14 amino acids. Trimming pared 6 bases from V and 4 bases from J, leaving 13 bases between. Germline V CDR1 and CDR2: KGHSH, LQKENI.